The 12 T cell receptor beta chains in this list originate from one sample, sequenced in a study of T cells after yellow fever vaccination (dated by TCRdb to between 2019 and 2020). Receptor amplification or capture employed 5' RACE. Sequenced using an Illumina HiSeq 2500. TCRdb's own reprocessing of the public reads used fastp at Q25 and MiXCR and kept productive beta chains. CDR3 protein sequences are deduplicated, and each keeps its most common genes and DNA. This sample holds about 330,000 distinct CDR3 sequences; around 7% were observed only once. The ten largest clones add up to roughly 19% of the sample. The intended sense of this specimen's treatment or condition label: live attenuated yellow fever vaccine strain. Source: PBMCs, taken about 41 days after the first yellow fever vaccination. These TCRs come from a man younger than 30 who received the YFV17D yellow fever vaccine.

This clonotype was observed a few times. This rearrangement joins TRBV5-1 to TRBJ2-1, with 7 bases aligning to TRBD2. The CDR3 has 14 residues. Germline V gene lookup returns CDR1 SGHRS and CDR2 YFSETQ. V lost 3 bases, J lost 8 bases, and 8 bases stayed unmatched. The CDR3 loop reads CASSSPGRGYEQFF. CDR3 bases: TGCGCCAGCAGCTCCCCTGGGCGGGGGTATGAGCAGTTCTTC.

The chain employs TRBV5-4 and TRBJ2-5; D uncertain. The CDR3 has 14 amino acids. The germline CDR1 and CDR2 sequences are SGHNT and YYREEE (reference sequence). Trimming shortened V by 6 bases and J by 1 base, and 13 bases separated the two germline ends. In nucleotides, the CDR3 is TGTGCCAGCACCCCGGAACAGCCCCAAGAGACCCAGTACTTC. This codes for CASTPEQPQETQYF.

CDR3 DNA: TGTGCCAGCAGCTTAGATACATCCTCCTATGGCTACACCTTC. It translates to CASSLDTSSYGYTF. The V and J genes are TRBV7-2 and TRBJ1-2, with no clear D. Per the germline V gene, CDR1 is SGHTA and CDR2 is FQGNSA. The CDR3 spans 14 residues. Trimming took off 1 base at V and 4 bases at J, with 10 bases between the two ends.

The J gene is TRBJ2-7, the V gene TRBV18, with D possibly matching TRBD2 (5 bases). The CDR3 has 13 amino acids. The V gene's germline CDR1 is KGHSH and CDR2 LQKENI. The V and J ends lost 2 bases and 3 bases respectively, with 8 bases between them. The CDR3, as DNA: TGTGCCAGCTCACCAACCGGGGACTACGAGCAGTACGTC. Protein sequence: CASSPTGDYEQYV.

The chain has TRBV12-3 or TRBV12-4 and TRBJ2-7; unclear D gene. The CDR3 length is 12 residues. Between the trimmed V and J ends, which lost 3 bases and 7 bases, there was a span of 10 bases. The CDR3 here is CASSFGPKEQYF. The DNA for the CDR3 is TGTGCCAGCAGTTTTGGGCCCAAGGAGCAGTACTTC.

DNA of the CDR3: TGCAGCGTTGAATGGCGGGGGAGGAACAATGAGCAGTTCTTC. This codes for CSVEWRGRNNEQFF. The V and J genes are TRBV29-1 and TRBJ2-1; 7 bases are shared with TRBD2. Looked up from germline, CDR1 is SQVTM and CDR2 is ANQGSEA. The CDR3 sequence is 14 residues long. V shed 2 bases, J shed 5 bases, and the junction held 6 bases outside the gene matches.

This clonotype has only a few counts. The rearrangement uses TRBV12-3 or TRBV12-4 and TRBJ2-7; D may match TRBD1 or TRBD2 (6 bases each). V was shortened by 2 bases and J by 3 bases, with 11 bases between the two germline ends. CDR3 size: 14 residues. The CDR3 sequence: CASSLLGGGYEQYF. The DNA of the CDR3 is TGTGCCAGCAGTTTACTAGGAGGGGGCTACGAGCAGTACTTC.

The sample holds a few counts of this clonotype. V usage is TRBV24-1 and J usage is TRBJ2-1, with TRBD2 matching over 7 bases. The trim removed 3 bases at V and 3 bases at J, leaving 4 bases unmatched. This CDR3 contains 15 residues. Germline lookup yields CDR1 KGHDR and CDR2 SFDVKD. CDR3 region: CATSDRGGDYNEQFF. In DNA, the CDR3 is TGTGCCACCAGTGATCGCGGGGGAGACTACAATGAGCAGTTCTTC.

This clonotype was found many times. V gene TRBV28 combines with J gene TRBJ1-3; D not certain. Trimming stripped 6 bases from V and 4 bases from J, with 13 bases between. This CDR3 has 14 residues. Germline CDR1 MDHEN, CDR2 SYDVKM. In DNA, the CDR3 is TGTGCCAGCAGCTCGGGTCCCCTCGGAAACACCATATATTTT. Protein: CASSSGPLGNTIYF. The full variable domain, with the rest looked up from reference TRBV28 and TRBJ1-3, is DVKVTQSSRYLVKRTGEKVFLECVQDMDHENMFWYRQDPGLGLRLIYFSYDVKMKEKGDIPEGYSVSREKKERFSLILESASTNQTSMYLCASSSGPLGNTIYFGEGSWLTVV.

The chain uses TRBV7-6 and TRBJ2-1; 10 nucleotides line up with TRBD1. V lost 0 bases to trimming and J lost 5 bases; unmatched junction nucleotides: 7. The CDR3 spans 17 residues. Looked up from germline, CDR1 is SGHVS and CDR2 is FNYEAQ. CDR3 sequence reads: CASSLASTGGADNEQFF. CDR3 DNA: TGTGCCAGCAGCTTAGCCTCGACAGGGGGCGCCGACAATGAGCAGTTCTTC.

The chain uses TRBV9 and TRBJ2-7; 11 bases match TRBD1. Germline CDR1 is SGDLS and CDR2 is YYNGEE. This CDR3 region has 16 residues. V shed 3 bases, J shed 2 bases, and the junction held 7 bases outside the gene matches. The CDR3 coding sequence is TGTGCCAGCAGCGACACCCCGGGACAGGGGGCCTACGAGCAGTACTTC. Its translation is CASSDTPGQGAYEQYF.

At least ten counts were recorded for this clonotype. V gene TRBV7-2 combines with J gene TRBJ1-2; D is perhaps TRBD1 (5 bases). V gave up 5 bases and J gave up 4 bases, with 11 bases separating them. CDR1 SGHTA and CDR2 FQGNSA come from the germline V gene. CDR3 length equals 13 residues. CDR3 amino acids: CASSASGGYGYTF. In DNA form, the CDR3 reads TGTGCCAGCAGCGCCTCCGGGGGCTATGGCTACACCTTC.